One sample yielded the 19 T cell receptor beta chains listed below, sequenced in a study of beta chain features in type 1 diabetes. Study conclusions and caveats: Moderate yet significant TCRB CDR3 shortening was seen in Type 1 diabetes patients in all four CD4+ subsets.

No antigen has been assigned to these receptors. Every bit of the isolated RNA underwent reverse transcription, so sequencing read expressed TCRB transcripts. Clones were read by immunoSEQ multiplex PCR, and TCRdb kept only the in-frame ones, dropping some. The sample consists of almost 350,000 clones, around 8.5% of them appearing once. Sequenced: central memory CD4+ T cells from blood. These receptors came from a young man with type 1 diabetes.

The chain links TRBV2 to TRBJ2-2, with D possibly matching TRBD2 (7 bases). This CDR3 contains 13 residues. In germline, CDR1 is SNHLY, CDR2 FYNNEI. V gave up 10 bases and J gave up 7 bases, with 16 bases separating them. CDR3 amino acids: CATQRGASGELFF. CDR3 in DNA: TGTGCCACCCAACGGGGGGCCAGCGGGGAGCTGTTTTTT.

This clone was recorded many times. This chain connects TRBV25-1 to TRBJ1-5; D uncertain. The CDR3 loop spans 13 amino acids. Germline CDR1 reads MGHDK; CDR2 reads SYGVNS. V lost 2 bases, J lost 3 bases, and 5 bases lay in between. The DNA for the CDR3 is TGTGCCAGCAGTGAACAGGACAATCAGCCCCAGCATTTT. Its translation: CASSEQDNQPQHF.

The rearrangement joins TRBV11-2 to TRBJ2-2; 11 positions match TRBD1. Germline CDR1 SGHAT, CDR2 FQNNGV. This CDR3 contains 15 residues. J lost 6 bases, V lost 8 bases, and 8 bases had no gene match. CDR3 sequence: CASGRGTGGAGELFF. CDR3 sequence (DNA): TGTGCCAGCGGACGTGGGACAGGGGGGGCCGGGGAGCTGTTTTTT.

This clone was seen more than once but under ten times. The J gene is TRBJ2-3, the V gene TRBV28; 13 bases line up with TRBD2. V dropped 6 bases and J dropped 1; count of bases not matched to a gene: 16. CDR1 and CDR2 (germline): MDHEN, SYDVKM. The CDR3 consists of 20 residues. CDR3 nucleotide sequence: TGTGCCAGCAGACCAACTAGCGGGGGGGCAAACGCAGGCGGCACAGATACGCAGTATTTT. Protein: CASRPTSGGANAGGTDTQYF.

The chain combines TRBV5-4 with TRBJ2-1; TRBD2 agrees at 7 bases. Germline V gene lookup returns CDR1 SGHNT and CDR2 YYREEE (reference sequence). Trimming removed 1 base from V and 5 bases from J; junction bases left unmatched: 3. The CDR3 extends over 14 amino acids. The CDR3 nucleotides are TGTGCCAGCAGCTTGTGGGGGGGGAACAATGAGCAGTTCTTC. Residues: CASSLWGGNNEQFF.

This clone was counted between two and nine times. The chain recombines TRBV6-5 with TRBJ2-3; TRBD1 agrees at 9 bases. This CDR3 contains 15 residues. V was clipped by 2 bases and J by 6 bases; unmatched bases: 6. The V gene's germline CDR1 is MNHEY and CDR2 SVGAGI. The CDR3 sequence is CASSYGGQGADTQYF. Written as DNA, the CDR3 is TGTGCCAGCAGTTACGGGGGACAGGGTGCCGATACGCAGTATTTT.

The chain uses TRBV21-1 and TRBJ2-5; TRBD2, as called in the table, went unchecked against the DNA. TRBV21-1 is a pseudogene. The CDR3 is made up of 17 amino acids. The CDR3 nucleotides read TGTGCCAGCCTCATCGGCGGGCAGGCCGACCCACAAGAGACCCAGTACTTC. Its translation is CASLIGGQADPQETQYF.

This clone has ten or more counts. The chain employs TRBV5-4 and TRBJ2-1; D may be TRBD2 (5 bases). The germline V gene encodes CDR1 SGHNT and CDR2 YYREEE (reference sequence). The CDR3 covers 15 residues. V was shortened by 0 bases and J by 7 bases, with 14 bases between the two germline ends. The CDR3 is CASSLGSPRGNEQFF. The CDR3 nucleotides read TGTGCCAGCAGCTTGGGGTCTCCCCGGGGAAATGAGCAGTTCTTC.

The J gene is TRBJ2-3, the V gene TRBV7-2, with 9 bases lining up with TRBD2. Germline V gene lookup returns CDR1 SGHTA and CDR2 FQGNSA. This CDR3 is 18 amino acids long. After removal of 1 base from V and 1 base from J, the junction contained 9 bases not matched to a gene. The CDR3 region is CASSLVGGGVGRTDTQYF. In DNA, the CDR3 is TGTGCCAGCAGCTTAGTCGGCGGGGGGGTTGGTCGCACAGATACGCAGTATTTT.

The rearrangement uses TRBV9 and TRBJ1-3, with D possibly matching TRBD1 (6 bases). The CDR3 covers 16 residues. V shed 4 bases and J shed 0 bases, with 14 bases lying between them. Germline V gene sequence: CDR1 SGDLS, CDR2 YYNGEE. DNA of the CDR3: TGTGCCAGCAGCCGCGGGACAAGATCCTCTGGAAACACCATATATTTT. Translating it yields CASSRGTRSSGNTIYF.

On this clone: In the same sample, other DNA sequences code for this CDR3. The J gene is TRBJ2-7, the V gene TRBV6-5, with a possible D match to TRBD2 (6 bases). Trimming left V 5 bases short and J 0 bases short, with 11 bases between. The CDR3 is 14 amino acids. The germline CDR1 and CDR2 sequences are MNHEY and SVGAGI. For the CDR3, the DNA is TGTGCCAGCAGTCCCAGGAGGGACTCCTACGAGCAGTACTTC. It codes for CASSPRRDSYEQYF.

The chain combines TRBV30 with TRBJ2-7, with no clear D. Trimming took 3 bases from V and 1 from J, leaving 7 bases between them. The V gene's germline CDR1 is GTSNPN and CDR2 SVGIG (reference sequence). The CDR3 contains 12 residues. The CDR3 coding sequence is TGTGCCTGGAGCTCCGGGTCCTACGAGCAGTACTTC. This encodes CAWSSGSYEQYF. Looking up the rest from reference TRBV30 and TRBJ2-7 gives the full variable domain: SQTIHQWPATLVQPVGSPLSLECTVEGTSNPNLYWYRQAAGRGLQLLFYSVGIGQISSEVPQNLSASRPQDRQFILSSKKLLLSDSGFYLCAWSSGSYEQYFGPGTRLTVT.

The CDR3 reads CASSFHVNTEAFF. The DNA for the CDR3 is TGTGCCAGCAGCTTTCACGTTAACACTGAAGCTTTCTTT. The chain carries TRBV11-2 and TRBJ1-1; D unresolved. V shed 3 bases and J shed 2 bases, with 7 bases lying between them. CDR3 length equals 13 residues. The V gene's germline CDR1 is SGHAT and CDR2 FQNNGV.

The chain uses TRBV19 and TRBJ1-5; 9 bases fit TRBD1. CDR3 length: 17 amino acids. Looked up from germline, CDR1 is LNHDA and CDR2 is SQIVND (reference sequence). The J segment lost 7 bases and the V segment lost 1 base, leaving 11 bases of the junction unmatched. This chain's CDR3 is CASSIAAGTGHGQPQHF. The CDR3 region has the DNA TGTGCCAGTAGTATAGCAGCGGGGACAGGGCATGGACAGCCCCAGCATTTT.

This clone was seen more than once but under ten times. J is TRBJ1-3 and V is TRBV7-2, with D unresolved. CDR1 is SGHTA and CDR2 is FQGNSA in the germline V gene. The CDR3 extends over 15 amino acids. Between the trimmed V and J ends, which lost 3 bases and 6 bases, there was a span of 15 bases. As DNA, the CDR3 is TGTGCCAGCAGCTTGCAGTATGGCCATCCAAACACCATATATTTT. Its translation: CASSLQYGHPNTIYF.

The rearrangement uses TRBV5-1 and TRBJ2-5, with TRBD2 identical over 10 bases. Germline V gives CDR1 SGHRS, CDR2 YFSETQ. This CDR3 spans 15 amino acids. The J segment lost 4 bases and the V segment lost 3 bases, leaving 6 bases of the junction unmatched. The CDR3 DNA reads as TGCGCCAGCAGCTCTGGTCAGCGGGGGGGAGAGACCCAGTACTTC. Translating gives CASSSGQRGGETQYF.

This clone was observed a handful of times. The chain joins TRBV19 to TRBJ1-5; D is undetermined. Trimming removed 2 bases from V and 4 bases from J, with 12 bases in between. This CDR3 contains 15 residues. Germline V gives CDR1 LNHDA, CDR2 SQIVND (reference sequence). CDR3 coding DNA: TGTGCCAGTAGTATAAAGAAAAATGGAAATCAGCCCCAGCATTTT. It encodes CASSIKKNGNQPQHF.

This clone showed up many times. V usage is TRBV28 and J usage is TRBJ2-5; D unclear. This CDR3 has 13 residues. CDR1 MDHEN and CDR2 SYDVKM come from the germline V gene. V was trimmed by 6 bases and J by 0 bases, leaving 8 bases between them. This CDR3 reads CASSYSNQETQYF. Written as DNA, the CDR3 is TGTGCCAGCAGCTACAGCAACCAAGAGACCCAGTACTTC.

This chain joins TRBV7-9 and TRBJ2-1; 11 bases align to TRBD1. The J segment lost 6 bases and the V segment lost 3 bases, leaving 10 bases of the junction unmatched. The CDR3 loop spans 17 amino acids. Germline lookup yields CDR1 SEHNR and CDR2 FQNEAQ (reference sequence). The CDR3 sequence is CASSLDPGQGGSNEQFF. The CDR3 nucleotides are TGTGCCAGCAGCTTGGACCCGGGACAGGGGGGATCCAATGAGCAGTTCTTC.